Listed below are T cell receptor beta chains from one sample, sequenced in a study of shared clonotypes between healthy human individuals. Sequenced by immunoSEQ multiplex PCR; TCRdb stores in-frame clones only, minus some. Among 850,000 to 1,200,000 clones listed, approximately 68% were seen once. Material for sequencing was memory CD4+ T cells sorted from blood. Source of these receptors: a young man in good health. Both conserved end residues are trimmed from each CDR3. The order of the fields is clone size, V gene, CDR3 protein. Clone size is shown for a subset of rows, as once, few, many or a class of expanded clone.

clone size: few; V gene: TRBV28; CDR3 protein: ASSFQGGEYSNQPQH
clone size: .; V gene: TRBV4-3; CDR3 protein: ASSPWIQNEQF
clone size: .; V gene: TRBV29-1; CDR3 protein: SVKQGSLNTGELF
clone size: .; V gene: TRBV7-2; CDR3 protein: ASIQSGGAGAGYT
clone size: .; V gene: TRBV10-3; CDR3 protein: AISDRQGGETQY
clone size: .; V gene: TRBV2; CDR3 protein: ASRQTGSSYEQY
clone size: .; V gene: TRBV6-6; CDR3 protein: ASSYGGQTSNYGYT
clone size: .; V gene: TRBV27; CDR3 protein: ASSSRDSLNEQF
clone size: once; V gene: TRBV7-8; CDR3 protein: ASSLTGRPSNYGYT
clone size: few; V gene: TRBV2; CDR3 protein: ASSDLRSSYNSPLH
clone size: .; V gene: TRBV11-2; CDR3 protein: ASSLEVRTLGTDTQY
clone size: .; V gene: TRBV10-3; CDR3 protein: AISAPGGGEETQY
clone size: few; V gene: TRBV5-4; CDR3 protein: ASSLGRAVAPLH
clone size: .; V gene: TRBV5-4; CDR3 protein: ASSPGLAGGLSYEQY
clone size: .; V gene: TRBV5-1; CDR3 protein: ASSSAGSPGQGRYGYT
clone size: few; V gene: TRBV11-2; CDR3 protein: ASSPATMVLEQY
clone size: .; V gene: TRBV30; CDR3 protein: AWGEGYRSPLH
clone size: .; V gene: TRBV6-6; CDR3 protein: ASTDQGVRDTQY
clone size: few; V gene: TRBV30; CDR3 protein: AWIGDTGELF
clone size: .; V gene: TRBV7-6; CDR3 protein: ASSGDGFSNQPQH
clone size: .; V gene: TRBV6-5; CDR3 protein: ASKKTGGGEQF
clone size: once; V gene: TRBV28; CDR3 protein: ASNMGQGNTGELF
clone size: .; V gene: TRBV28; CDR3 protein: ASSPNRGIGEAF
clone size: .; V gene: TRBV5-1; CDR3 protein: ASSPTGTGLNTEAF
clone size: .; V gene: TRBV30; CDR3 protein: AWSKARSNEQY
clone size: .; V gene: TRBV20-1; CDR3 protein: SARDSETQY
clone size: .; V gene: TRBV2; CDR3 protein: ASQQGRNSGYT
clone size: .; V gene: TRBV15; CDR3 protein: ATSRGALDEKLF
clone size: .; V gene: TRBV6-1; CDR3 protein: ASSRDRGTDTQY
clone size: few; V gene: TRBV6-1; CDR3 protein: ASSGTLLGNTIY
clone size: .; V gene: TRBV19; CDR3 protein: ASTPWGQGTGYT
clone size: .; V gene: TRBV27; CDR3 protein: ASSFLRGTEAF
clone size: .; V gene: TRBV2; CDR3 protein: ASRTGAYEQY
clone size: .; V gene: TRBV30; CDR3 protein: AWSSNRGNYGYT
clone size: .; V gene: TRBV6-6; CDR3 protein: ASSPPGQTNEKLF
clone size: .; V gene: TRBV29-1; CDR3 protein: SGVSDEGRETQY
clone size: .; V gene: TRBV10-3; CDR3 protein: AIRDDLYQY
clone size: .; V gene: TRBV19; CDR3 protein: ASSISSNGRETQY
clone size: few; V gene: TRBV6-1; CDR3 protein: ASSGSGSGNEQF
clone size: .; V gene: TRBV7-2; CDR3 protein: ASSFNRAGSGNTIY
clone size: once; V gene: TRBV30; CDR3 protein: AWQRTSGSLTQY
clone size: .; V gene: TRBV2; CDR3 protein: ASDSGQGRETQY
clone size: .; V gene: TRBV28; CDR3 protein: ASTLSRTKVETQY
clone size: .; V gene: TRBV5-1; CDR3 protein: ASSLGTPGDTQY